A single T cell receptor (beta chain) is shown here with its context. This clone was observed a handful of times. Its antigen is currently not known. Base qualities are not provided; no much larger clone lies one nucleotide away. This sample's time point label indicates: after neoadjuvant nivolumab, at surgical resection. None of the patients had received prior systemic or radiation treatment, and all were newly diagnosed with stage II-IVA oral cavity squamous cell carcinoma. Everyone in the cohort had locally advanced, HPV-negative oral cavity squamous cell carcinoma. No culture maintenance or expansion was done, as the peripheral blood mononuclear cells went straight to analysis. Samples came from a longitudinal correlative study of a single-arm phase II trial of neoadjuvant nivolumab in oral cavity squamous cell carcinoma. Subject-matched pre- and post-treatment PBMCs and tumors from three responders and three non-responders were subjected to genomic DNA-based TCRbeta sequencing. Peripheral blood mononuclear cells were collected before nivolumab treatment and were collected again after treatment, at the time of surgery. Genomic DNA was isolated from PBMCs using the Maxwell RSC DNA from Cells kit.

These data belong to a study of neoadjuvant anti-PD-1 for oral cavity cancer (dated by TCRdb to the early 2020s). Regarding the complete study: Before undergoing curative-intent surgical resection, most patients got three to four biweekly nivolumab doses at 3 mg/kg. The parent correlative cohort included 11 to 13 patients, with a roughly 34% response rate. Responders were defined as patients with complete response, partial response or stable disease by RECIST 1.1; non-responders were defined as patients with progression. For patients who did not progress, a fourth nivolumab dose was given around day 43, followed by definitive surgical resection on days 50-56.

Study-wide conclusions, independent of this receptor: A higher pretreatment blood Treg/Th17 ratio correlated with both higher pretreatment blood TCRbeta clonality and lower post-treatment tumor TCRbeta clonality. After neoadjuvant nivolumab, significantly higher T cell clonality (Gini index) was found within PBMCs in non-responders than in responders. Only a few patients per response group were included in the TCR analyses, and the authors called for validation in larger cohorts.

For deep sequencing of PBMC libraries, mostly roughly 520 ng of input genomic DNA was used, and six replicates were run per sample. TCRbeta libraries were prepared with the immunoSEQ hsTCRbeta kit according to the manufacturer's instructions. The finished libraries were brought together in one pool at 3 to 3.5 nM, which was then read using an Illumina NovaSeq 6000 S4 flow cell. The paper's data handling went like this. The immunoSEQ Analyzer was used for raw data preprocessing and quality control. The analysis was limited to productive rearrangements, and each clonotype was defined by a unique CDR3 amino acid sequence. Repertoire clonality was estimated as the Gini-Simpson index, computed with the R package tcR. Student's t test was used to compare Gini indices, while Pearson correlation assessed associations with tumor size change. In TCRdb, the immuneACCESS table is reduced to in-frame sequences with V and J assigned. These tables do not hold every clone; where another copy was compared, an unresolved V gene accounts for under half, and the others remain unexplained. D and trimming come from the DNA, and the V and J calls and clone size come from that table. The sample table shows under 15,000 clones, and about 70% are seen once. In total, the top ten clones hold 2% to 3% of the sample.

From a lookup of the germline V gene, CDR1 and CDR2 are SGHRS and YFSETQ. Trimming leaves V shorter by 4 bases and J shorter by 3 bases, with the junction holding 6 bases beyond the gene matches. The CDR3 runs 15 amino acids, cysteine and phenylalanine included. Left in the record is the CDR3 DNA by itself, 45 bases read in frame from the first base. The chain was built from TRBV5-1 and TRBJ2-3; 9 nucleotides in the junction match TRBD1. The receptor comes from a person between 40 and 79 years old with oral cavity squamous cell carcinoma. This specimen consisted of PBMCs, obtained after nivolumab (anti-PD-1) treatment. The nucleotide sequence is TGCGCCAGCAGCGGGGACAGGGTATTGACAGATACGCAGTATTTT. It translates to CASSGDRVLTDTQYF.